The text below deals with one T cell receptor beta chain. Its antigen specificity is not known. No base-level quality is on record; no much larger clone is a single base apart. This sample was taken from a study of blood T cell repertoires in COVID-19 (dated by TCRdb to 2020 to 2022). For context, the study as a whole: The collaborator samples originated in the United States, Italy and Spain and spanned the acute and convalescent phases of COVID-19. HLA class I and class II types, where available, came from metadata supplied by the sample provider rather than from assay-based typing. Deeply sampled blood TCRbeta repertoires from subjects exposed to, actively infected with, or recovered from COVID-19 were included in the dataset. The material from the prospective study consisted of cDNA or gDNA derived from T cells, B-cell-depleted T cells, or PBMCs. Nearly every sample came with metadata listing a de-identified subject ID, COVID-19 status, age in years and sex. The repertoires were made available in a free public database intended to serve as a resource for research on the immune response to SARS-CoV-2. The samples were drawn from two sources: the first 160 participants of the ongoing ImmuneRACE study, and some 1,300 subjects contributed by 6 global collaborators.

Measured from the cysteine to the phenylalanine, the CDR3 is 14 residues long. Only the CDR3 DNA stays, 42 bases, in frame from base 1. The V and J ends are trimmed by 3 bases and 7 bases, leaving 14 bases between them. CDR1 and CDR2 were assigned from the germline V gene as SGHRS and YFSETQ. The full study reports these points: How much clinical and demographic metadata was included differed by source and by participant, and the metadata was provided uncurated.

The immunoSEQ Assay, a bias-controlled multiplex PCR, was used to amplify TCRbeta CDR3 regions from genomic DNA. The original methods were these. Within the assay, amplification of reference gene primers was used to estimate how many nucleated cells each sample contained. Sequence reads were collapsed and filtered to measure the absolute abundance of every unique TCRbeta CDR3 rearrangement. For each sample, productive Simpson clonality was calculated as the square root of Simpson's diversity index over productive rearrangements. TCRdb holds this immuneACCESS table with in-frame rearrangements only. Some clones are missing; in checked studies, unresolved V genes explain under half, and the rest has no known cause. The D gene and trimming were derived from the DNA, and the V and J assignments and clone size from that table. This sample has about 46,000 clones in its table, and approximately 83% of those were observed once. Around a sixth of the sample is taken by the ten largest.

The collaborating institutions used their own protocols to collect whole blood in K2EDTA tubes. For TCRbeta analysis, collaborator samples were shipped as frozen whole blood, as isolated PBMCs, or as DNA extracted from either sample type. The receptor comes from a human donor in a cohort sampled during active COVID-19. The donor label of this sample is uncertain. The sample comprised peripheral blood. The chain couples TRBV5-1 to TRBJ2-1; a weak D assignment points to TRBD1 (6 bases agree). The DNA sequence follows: TGCGCCAGCAGCTCCCAGGGGATACAGAATGAGCAGTTCTTC. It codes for CASSSQGIQNEQFF.